This T cell receptor beta chain was observed in a study of T cell repertoires in cytomegalovirus infection. Study-wide context: Matching HLA type, along with CMV infection, was indicated by public TCR beta signatures. Whole-study findings and limits: Identification of carriers of CMV plus the relevant HLA was achieved through cumulative public TCR beta family frequency. HLA-C-restricted CMV clonotypes gave the most frequent clonotype in two of eight donors.

Many counts were recorded for this clonotype. Its antigen is not known. This CDR3 has 11 amino acids. Looked up from germline, CDR1 is SGHTA and CDR2 is FQGNSA. V was pared by 1 base and J by 9 bases, with 4 bases between. A single record per CDR3 protein comes from TCRdb applying MiXCR to the reads. Altogether under 350,000 distinct CDR3 sequences are present, over 7.5% being singletons, with the ten largest covering roughly 4.5%. The sequenced sample consisted of PBMCs. This receptor was obtained from a human donor in good health (CMV status not recorded). Some clones in this sample may be carry-over from other donors' samples. This chain joins TRBV7-2 and TRBJ2-4; D gene unclear. The CDR3 loop reads CASSLGVIQYF. For the CDR3, the DNA is TGTGCCAGCAGCTTAGGGGTCATTCAGTACTTC.